This T cell receptor (beta chain) was observed in a study of cytomegalovirus exposure and HLA in healthy donors. Whole-study findings and limits: Later analysis revealed greater clonal expansion in HLA-associated TCR beta chains than in equally common others.

Comments on this clone: What it binds is not known. Sequence at one end of the junction differs from germline and may be a read error.

The PCR employed 60 Vbeta primers together with 13 Jbeta primers. Libraries were prepared by immunoSEQ multiplex PCR; TCRdb keeps only in-frame clonotypes and omits some of them. This sample has under 300,000 clones, with about four fifths found just once. Per the germline V gene, CDR1 is SEHNR and CDR2 is FQNEAQ (reference sequence). The CDR3 contains 11 residues. The rearrangement uses TRBV7-9 and TRBJ2-7; maybe TRBD2 (7 bases). The sequenced sample consisted of PBMCs. The receptor was derived from a middle-aged woman in good health and CMV-seropositive. DNA of the CDR3: TGTGCCAGCAGACAAGGGGGGGACCCTCACTTC. It translates to CASRQGGDPHF.